The next 29 T cell receptor beta chains were all read from a single sample in a study of blood T cells in healthy people across ages. Then a second PCR, running roughly 7 to 12 cycles, was carried out with a sample-barcoded 5' primer and a J-beta primer mix. One entry per CDR3 protein results from TCRdb running MiXCR on the 5' RACE reads. Of around 820,000 distinct CDR3 sequences in the sample, around a quarter are singletons; the top ten hold around 3.6%. These data also formed part of another study, on T cells of mothers and their children.

Sequenced input: blood. These receptors originate from a boy aged 5-17 years in good health.

The CDR3 protein is CASSQDAGTGYEKLFF. CDR3 nucleotide sequence: TGTGCCAGCAGCCAAGACGCCGGGACAGGGTATGAAAAACTGTTTTTT. The chain uses TRBV3-1 and TRBJ1-4; TRBD1 matches 9 bases. Germline V gene sequence: CDR1 LGHDT, CDR2 YNNKEL (reference sequence). The CDR3 loop spans 16 amino acids. J was trimmed by 6 bases and V by 0 bases; bases with no gene match: 5.

The J gene is TRBJ2-5, the V gene TRBV9; TRBD1 matches 8 bases. Trimming removed 4 bases from V and 6 bases from J; junction bases left unmatched: 11. The CDR3 spans 15 residues. Germline CDR1 and CDR2: SGDLS and YYNGEE. CDR3: CASSPRGQGGKTQYF. The CDR3 DNA sequence: TGTGCCAGCAGCCCCAGAGGACAGGGCGGTAAGACCCAGTACTTC.

This chain joins TRBV10-3 and TRBJ2-3; 7 nucleotides match TRBD2. CDR1 is ENHRY, CDR2 SYGVKD, per germline. The trim removed 2 bases at V and 0 bases at J, leaving 5 bases unmatched. CDR3 length: 16 amino acids. The CDR3 DNA reads TGTGCCATCAGTGAGCGGGCGGGAGTGAGCACAGATACGCAGTATTTT. This gives the protein CAISERAGVSTDTQYF.

This clonotype was picked up a small number of times. The chain carries TRBV9 and TRBJ2-5; 10 bases line up with TRBD2. The closer fit of TRBJ2-1 to the DNA end suggests the J call may be wrong. This CDR3 region has 16 residues. In germline, CDR1 is SGDLS, CDR2 YYNGEE. The DNA of the CDR3 is TGTGCCAGCAGCCCATGGGAGCGGGGGGGCATGAATGAGCAGTTCTTC. Encoded protein: CASSPWERGGMNEQFF.

The sample holds a few counts of this clonotype. The gene calls are TRBV7-9 and TRBJ1-4; TRBD1 aligns across 8 bases. The V gene end was trimmed by 5 bases and the J gene end by 3 bases; junction bases not matched to a gene: 8. CDR3 size: 16 residues. The V gene's germline CDR1 is SEHNR and CDR2 FQNEAQ (reference sequence). The DNA for the CDR3 is TGTGCCAGCAGCCGAAACGGACAGGGAGCTAATGAAAAACTGTTTTTT. Its translation is CASSRNGQGANEKLFF.

The chain joins TRBV28 to TRBJ1-2; TRBD1 is a possible D gene (5 bases). The V gene's germline CDR1 is MDHEN and CDR2 SYDVKM. The CDR3 consists of 14 residues. Trimming removed 6 bases at V and 0 bases at J, with 11 bases between. The CDR3 bases are TGTGCCAGCAGAGGGGCAGCGCCTAACTATGGCTACACCTTC. It is translated as CASRGAAPNYGYTF.

Only a few counts were recorded for this clonotype. The junction shows a germline mismatch at one end, possibly a read error. The V gene is TRBV12-3 or TRBV12-4, the J gene TRBJ2-3; D tentatively fits TRBD1 or TRBD2 (5 bases each). This CDR3 region has 14 residues. CDR3 nucleotide sequence: TGTGTCAGCAGTGGGGGTTCAAGCACAGATACGCAGTATTTT. Amino acids: CVSSGGSSTDTQYF.

This clonotype was observed a few times. The chain joins TRBV7-2 to TRBJ2-3; 12 nucleotides line up with TRBD2. Looked up from germline, CDR1 is SGHTA and CDR2 is FQGNSA. Trimming removed 1 base from V and 2 bases from J; junction bases left unmatched: 4. CDR3 length: 17 residues. Here the CDR3 DNA reads TGTGCCAGCAGCTTAGTGTCTAGCGGGGGGGCCACAGATACGCAGTATTTT. The encoded protein is CASSLVSSGGATDTQYF.

V and J are TRBV7-3 and TRBJ1-2; D might be TRBD1 (5 bases). The V gene's germline CDR1 is SGHTA and CDR2 FQGTGA. The V end was cut by 6 bases, the J end by 4 bases, with 12 bases between. The CDR3 runs to 13 residues. The CDR3 loop reads CASRAQGAYGYTF. For the CDR3, the DNA is TGTGCCAGCAGGGCGCAGGGTGCCTATGGCTACACCTTC.

This chain connects TRBV12-3 or TRBV12-4 to TRBJ1-2; unclear D gene. CDR3 length equals 13 residues. Trimming cost V 1 base and J 9 bases, with 12 bases left between them. In DNA form, the CDR3 reads TGTGCCAGCAGTTTAGGGACCGCCGGTAGCTACACCTTC. Residues: CASSLGTAGSYTF.

The chain combines TRBV5-1 with TRBJ2-7; 8 nucleotides line up with TRBD2. With 2 bases clipped from V and 6 bases from J, the junction kept 10 bases outside the gene matches. CDR1 SGHRS and CDR2 YFSETQ come from the germline V gene. The CDR3 totals 15 residues. In DNA form, the CDR3 reads TGCGCCAGCAGCTTAGCCGGGACTAGAATCGGCGAGCAGTACTTC. Amino acid sequence: CASSLAGTRIGEQYF. Drawing the rest from reference TRBV5-1 and TRBJ2-7, the complete variable domain is KAGVTQTPRYLIKTRGQQVTLSCSPISGHRSVSWYQQTPGQGLQFLFEYFSETQRNKGNFPGRFSGRQFSNSRSEMNVSTLELGDSALYLCASSLAGTRIGEQYFGPGTRLTVT.

About this clonotype: One junction end disagrees with the germline gene, perhaps due to a read error. This chain connects TRBV14 to TRBJ1-4; tentatively, D is TRBD1 (5 bases). Germline lookup yields CDR1 SGHDN and CDR2 FVKESK. The length of the CDR3 is 16 residues. CDR3 sequence reads: CASSLDRLKGSEKLFF. For the CDR3, the DNA is TGTGCTAGCAGCCTCGACAGACTCAAGGGGAGTGAAAAACTGTTTTTT.

The V and J genes are TRBV4-1 and TRBJ2-5, with a tentative D call TRBD1 (6 bases). CDR1 is MGHRA and CDR2 is YSYEKL in the germline V gene. V lost 0 bases and J 1 base, leaving 12 bases between the germline ends. The CDR3 contains 16 residues. The CDR3 is CASSQDPEGVQETQYF. CDR3 DNA: TGCGCCAGCAGCCAAGATCCCGAGGGGGTCCAAGAGACCCAGTACTTC.

V and J are TRBV7-2 and TRBJ2-7; the D gene could be TRBD1 or TRBD2 (7 bases each). There are 17 residues in the CDR3. Germline CDR1 and CDR2: SGHTA and FQGNSA. V gave up 3 bases and J gave up 6 bases, with 24 bases separating them. The CDR3 bases are TGTGCCAGCAGCTTTTATTACGGACGTGGGGGGGACAGCGAGCAGTACTTC. Its protein is CASSFYYGRGGDSEQYF.

Concerning this clonotype itself: The CDR3 carries no conserved terminal phenylalanine or tryptophan, so it likely arises from a read error. V usage is TRBV7-2 and J usage is TRBJ2-5; TRBD2 is a possible D gene (5 bases). This CDR3 spans 16 amino acids. The V end was cut by 7 bases, the J end by 2 bases, with 20 bases between. CDR1 and CDR2 (germline): SGHTA, FQGNSA. The CDR3 protein is CASNENGLTIQETQYS. The CDR3, as DNA: TGTGCCAGCAACGAAAACGGACTGACGATTCAAGAGACCCAGTACTCC.

This sequence joins TRBV20-1 and TRBJ2-1, with D perhaps being TRBD1 or TRBD2 (5 bases each). The tail of the sequence fits TRBJ2-7 better, so the J call may be wrong. The CDR3 is 13 amino acids. In germline, CDR1 is DFQATT, CDR2 SNEGSKA (reference sequence). As DNA, the CDR3 is TGCAGTGCTGGGATGGACTGGGGGTCCGAGCAGTACTTC. This encodes CSAGMDWGSEQYF.

In its sample, this clonotype was seen many times. The chain carries TRBV12-3 or TRBV12-4 and TRBJ2-7; D ambiguous. This CDR3 has 11 residues. With 2 bases removed from V and 7 bases from J, the gap between germline ends came to 6 bases. For the CDR3, the DNA is TGTGCCAGCAGTTTAAGGGCGGAGCAGTACTTC. It translates to CASSLRAEQYF.

This rearrangement joins TRBV6-4 to TRBJ2-5; D possibly uses TRBD1 or TRBD2 (5 bases each). CDR1 is MRHNA, CDR2 SNTAGT, per germline. V was pared by 0 bases and J by 5 bases, with 13 bases between. The length of the CDR3 is 15 residues. The CDR3 sequence: CASSDSPGGVETQYF. Here the CDR3 DNA reads TGTGCCAGCAGTGACTCGCCTGGGGGAGTGGAGACCCAGTACTTC.

About this clonotype: A junction boundary mismatches the germline segment, possibly from a read error. The chain recombines TRBV28 with TRBJ2-1, with TRBD2 identical over 7 bases. This CDR3 region has 16 residues. Germline CDR1 is MDHEN and CDR2 is SYDVKM. The CDR3 nucleotides read TGTGCCAACAGTCTACTAGGGAGGGTGGACTACAATGAGCAGTTCTTC. Translating it yields CANSLLGRVDYNEQFF.

This clonotype came up a few times. The chain carries TRBV7-8 and TRBJ2-3; tentatively, D is TRBD1 or TRBD2 (6 bases each). Germline V CDR1 and CDR2: SGHVS, FQNEAQ. V was cut by 5 bases and J by 4 bases, with 22 bases left in between. The CDR3 is made up of 17 amino acids. The CDR3 DNA sequence: TGTGCCAGCAGCCGCAAACTTCCGGGGGCCCGGGCAGATACGCAGTATTTT. Translation gives CASSRKLPGARADTQYF.

This clonotype occurred a few times. The gene calls are TRBV18 and TRBJ2-5, with 7 bases fitting TRBD1. The CDR3 covers 15 residues. V dropped 8 bases and J dropped 2; count of bases not matched to a gene: 11. Germline CDR1 reads KGHSH; CDR2 reads LQKENI. CDR3: CASQNQGVRQETQYF. The CDR3 region has the DNA TGTGCCAGCCAGAACCAGGGGGTCAGGCAAGAGACCCAGTACTTC.

This clonotype has only a few counts. This rearrangement joins TRBV5-1 to TRBJ2-7; TRBD1 matches 7 bases. This CDR3 contains 16 residues. Germline V gene sequence: CDR1 SGHRS, CDR2 YFSETQ. The V segment lost 0 bases and the J segment 6 bases; nucleotides outside the gene matches: 12. The CDR3 spells CASSLEVGQGEVEQYF. The CDR3 DNA sequence: TGCGCCAGCAGCTTGGAAGTCGGGCAGGGGGAAGTCGAGCAGTACTTC.

This clonotype was found a few times. The chain links TRBV5-4 to TRBJ1-1, with no clear D. Germline CDR1 SGHNT, CDR2 YYREEE (reference sequence). The germline V and J ends were trimmed by 5 bases and 4 bases, with 15 bases remaining between them. The CDR3 loop spans 14 amino acids. CDR3 region: CASRRGGVGTEAFF. The DNA for the CDR3 is TGTGCCAGCAGAAGAGGCGGGGTAGGCACTGAAGCTTTCTTT.

This clonotype showed up just a few times. The chain employs TRBV24-1 and TRBJ2-2, with a tentative D call TRBD1 (6 bases). Germline-derived CDR1 and CDR2 are KGHDR and SFDVKD. The CDR3 spans 15 residues. Trimming removed 4 bases at V and 1 base at J, with 9 bases between. The CDR3 is CATSDSGENTGELFF. The DNA for the CDR3 is TGTGCCACCAGTGACTCAGGGGAGAACACCGGGGAGCTGTTTTTT.

Here the CDR3 reads CASIEANRDRDYEQYF. The CDR3 DNA is TGTGCCAGCATCGAAGCCAACCGGGACAGAGACTACGAGCAGTACTTC. V and J are TRBV6-2 or TRBV6-3 and TRBJ2-7; 7 nucleotides line up with TRBD1. Germline CDR1 MNHEY, CDR2 SVGEGT. CDR3 length equals 16 residues. V lost 7 bases and J lost 3; bases outside the gene matches: 15.

This clonotype was seen a few times. The rearrangement links TRBV7-2 to TRBJ1-2; 8 bases map to TRBD1. This CDR3 is 15 amino acids long. V was clipped by 2 bases and J by 8 bases; unmatched bases: 10. Germline V lookup: CDR1 SGHTA, CDR2 FQGNSA. The CDR3 protein is CASSLNARGPHGYTF. The DNA of the CDR3 is TGTGCCAGCAGCTTAAATGCCAGGGGGCCGCACGGCTACACCTTC. The variable domain in full, completed from reference TRBV7-2 and TRBJ1-2, reads GAGVSQSPSNKVTEKGKDVELRCDPISGHTALYWYRQSLGQGLEFLIYFQGNSAPDKSGLPSDRFSAERTGGSVSTLTIQRTQQEDSAVYLCASSLNARGPHGYTFGSGTRLTVV.

J is TRBJ1-2 and V is TRBV9; D ambiguous. CDR1 is SGDLS, CDR2 YYNGEE, per germline. With 2 bases removed from V and 2 bases from J, the gap between germline ends came to 13 bases. The CDR3 runs 15 residues. The CDR3: CASSVQENPNYGYTF. The CDR3, as DNA: TGTGCCAGCAGCGTTCAGGAGAACCCAAACTATGGCTACACCTTC.

This clonotype came up a few times. V and J are TRBV7-2 and TRBJ2-5; 7 nucleotides align to TRBD1. The CDR3 runs 15 residues. Germline loops: CDR1 SGHTA, CDR2 FQGNSA. With 5 bases clipped from V and 3 bases from J, the junction kept 9 bases outside the gene matches. This CDR3 is CASSRSGQRKETQYF. The DNA for the CDR3 is TGTGCCAGCAGCCGATCGGGACAGAGAAAAGAGACCCAGTACTTC.

CDR3 sequence reads: CASSLELAASTDTQYF. The CDR3 nucleotides are TGCGCCAGCAGCTTGGAACTAGCGGCAAGCACAGATACGCAGTATTTT. This sequence joins TRBV5-1 and TRBJ2-3; 8 bases line up with TRBD2. The CDR3 has 16 amino acids. V was pared by 0 bases and J by 0 bases, with 3 bases of the junction left unmatched. Germline lookup yields CDR1 SGHRS and CDR2 YFSETQ.